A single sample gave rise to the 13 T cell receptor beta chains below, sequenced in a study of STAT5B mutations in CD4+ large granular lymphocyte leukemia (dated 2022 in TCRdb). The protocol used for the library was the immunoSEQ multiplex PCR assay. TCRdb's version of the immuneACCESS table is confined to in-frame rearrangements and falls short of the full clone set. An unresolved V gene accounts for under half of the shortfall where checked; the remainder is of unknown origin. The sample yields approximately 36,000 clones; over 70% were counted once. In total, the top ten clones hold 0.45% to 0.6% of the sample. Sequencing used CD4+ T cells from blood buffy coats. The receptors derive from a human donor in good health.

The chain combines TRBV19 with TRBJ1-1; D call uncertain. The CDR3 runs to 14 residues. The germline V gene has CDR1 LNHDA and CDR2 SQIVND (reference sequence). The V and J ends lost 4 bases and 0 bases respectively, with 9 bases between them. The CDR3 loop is CASSSERMNTEAFF. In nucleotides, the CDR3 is TGTGCCAGTAGTAGTGAGCGAATGAACACTGAAGCTTTCTTT. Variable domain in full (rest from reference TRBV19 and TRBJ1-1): DGGITQSPKYLFRKEGQNVTLSCEQNLNHDAMYWYRQDPGQGLRLIYYSQIVNDFQKGDIAEGYSVSREKKESFPLTVTSAQKNPTAFYLCASSSERMNTEAFFGQGTRLTVV.

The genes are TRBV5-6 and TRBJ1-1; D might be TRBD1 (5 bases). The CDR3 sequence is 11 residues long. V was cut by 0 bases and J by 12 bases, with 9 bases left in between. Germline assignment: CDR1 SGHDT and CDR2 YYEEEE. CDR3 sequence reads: CASSLVGAPFF. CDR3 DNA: TGTGCCAGCAGCTTGGTTGGGGCGCCTTTCTTT. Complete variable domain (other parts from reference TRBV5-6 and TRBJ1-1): DAGVTQSPTHLIKTRGQQVTLRCSPKSGHDTVSWYQQALGQGPQFIFQYYEEEERQRGNFPDRFSGHQFPNYSSELNVNALLLGDSALYLCASSLVGAPFFGQGTRLTVV.

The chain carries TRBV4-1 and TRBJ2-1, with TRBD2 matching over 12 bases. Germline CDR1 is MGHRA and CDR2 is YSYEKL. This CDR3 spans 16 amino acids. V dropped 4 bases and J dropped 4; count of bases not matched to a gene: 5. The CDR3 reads CASSRLAGAGYNEQFF. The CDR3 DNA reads TGCGCCAGCAGCCGACTAGCGGGAGCAGGGTACAATGAGCAGTTCTTC.

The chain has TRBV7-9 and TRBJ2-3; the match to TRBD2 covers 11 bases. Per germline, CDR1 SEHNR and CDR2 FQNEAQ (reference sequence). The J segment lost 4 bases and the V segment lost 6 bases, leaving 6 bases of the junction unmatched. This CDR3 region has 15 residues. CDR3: CASRFTSGSADTQYF. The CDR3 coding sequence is TGTGCCAGCAGATTCACTAGCGGGAGTGCAGATACGCAGTATTTT.

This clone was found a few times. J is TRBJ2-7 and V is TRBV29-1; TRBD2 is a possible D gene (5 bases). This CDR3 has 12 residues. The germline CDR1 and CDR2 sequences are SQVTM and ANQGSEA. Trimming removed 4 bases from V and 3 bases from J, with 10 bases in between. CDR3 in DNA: TGCAGCGTTGGGACCGGGGTCTACGAGCAGTACTTC. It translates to CSVGTGVYEQYF.

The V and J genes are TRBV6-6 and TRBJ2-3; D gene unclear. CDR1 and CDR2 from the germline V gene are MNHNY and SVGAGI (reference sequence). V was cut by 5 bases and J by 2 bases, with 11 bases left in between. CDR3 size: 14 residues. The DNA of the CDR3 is TGTGCCAGCAGTCCTATGGGGTTCACAGATACGCAGTATTTT. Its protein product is CASSPMGFTDTQYF.

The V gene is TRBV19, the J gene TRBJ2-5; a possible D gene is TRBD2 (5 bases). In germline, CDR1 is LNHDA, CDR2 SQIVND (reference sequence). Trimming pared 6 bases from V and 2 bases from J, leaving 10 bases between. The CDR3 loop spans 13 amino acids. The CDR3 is CASSRGRQETQYF. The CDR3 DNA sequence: TGTGCCAGTAGCCGGGGAAGGCAAGAGACCCAGTACTTC.

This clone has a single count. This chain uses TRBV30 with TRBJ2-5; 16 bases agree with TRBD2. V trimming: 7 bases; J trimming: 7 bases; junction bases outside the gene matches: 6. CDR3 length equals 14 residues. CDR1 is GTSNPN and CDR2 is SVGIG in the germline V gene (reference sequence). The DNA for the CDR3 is TGTGCCTCAGGGACTAGCGGGGGGGGATGGACCCAGTACTTC. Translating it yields CASGTSGGGWTQYF.

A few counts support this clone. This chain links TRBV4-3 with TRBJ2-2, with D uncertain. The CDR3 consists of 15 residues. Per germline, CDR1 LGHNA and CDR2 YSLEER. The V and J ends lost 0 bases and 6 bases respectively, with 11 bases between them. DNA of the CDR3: TGCGCCAGCAGCCAAGACGGGTGGCGCTCCGGGGAGCTGTTTTTT. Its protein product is CASSQDGWRSGELFF.

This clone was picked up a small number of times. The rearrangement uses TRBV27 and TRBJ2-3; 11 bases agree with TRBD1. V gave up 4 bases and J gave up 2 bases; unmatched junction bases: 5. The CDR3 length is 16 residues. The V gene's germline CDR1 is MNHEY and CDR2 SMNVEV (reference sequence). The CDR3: CASSWDRGGATDTQYF. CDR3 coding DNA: TGTGCCAGCAGTTGGGACAGGGGGGGGGCCACAGATACGCAGTATTTT.

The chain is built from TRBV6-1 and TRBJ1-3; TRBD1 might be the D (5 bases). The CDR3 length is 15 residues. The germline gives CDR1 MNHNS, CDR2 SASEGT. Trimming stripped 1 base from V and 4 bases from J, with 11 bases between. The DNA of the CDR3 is TGTGCCAGCAGTGAAGGGAACAGGCCGGGAAACACCATATATTTT. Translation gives CASSEGNRPGNTIYF.

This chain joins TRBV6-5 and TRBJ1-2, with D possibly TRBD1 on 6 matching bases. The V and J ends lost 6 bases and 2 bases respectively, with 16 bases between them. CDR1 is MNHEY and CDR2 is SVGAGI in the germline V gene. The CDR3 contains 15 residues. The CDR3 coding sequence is TGTGCCAGCAGGTTCGCGGGACACGTAAACTATGGCTACACCTTC. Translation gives CASRFAGHVNYGYTF.

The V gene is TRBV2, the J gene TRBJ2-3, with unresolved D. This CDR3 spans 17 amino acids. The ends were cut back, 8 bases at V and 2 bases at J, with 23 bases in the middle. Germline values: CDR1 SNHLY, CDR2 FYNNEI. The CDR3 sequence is CASAEPLDREVTDTQYF. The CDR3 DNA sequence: TGTGCCAGCGCGGAGCCTCTCGATCGAGAAGTCACAGATACGCAGTATTTT.